Presented here are 3 T cell receptor beta chains from one specimen sequenced in a study of shared clonotypes between healthy human individuals. Here immunoSEQ multiplex PCR was the method, and the copy in TCRdb shows in-frame clones only, minus some. The sample lists hundreds of thousands of clones; roughly four fifths were seen once. Sequencing used PBMCs. The receptors here all came from a woman between 35 and 50 years old in good health. Some clones in this sample may be carry-over from other donors' samples.

This sequence joins TRBV14 and TRBJ2-2; TRBD1 agrees at 8 bases. The CDR3 has 19 amino acids. The ends lost 0 bases at V and 1 base at J; junction bases unmatched: 10. Germline V lookup: CDR1 SGHDN, CDR2 FVKESK. CDR3 in DNA: TGTGCCAGCAGCCAAGATCGGAGACAGGGGCCACAGAACACCGGGGAGCTGTTTTTT. Translation: CASSQDRRQGPQNTGELFF.

The CDR3 DNA reads TGTGCCATCAGTGGGGCCGGGACTAGCGGGAGTAATGAGCAGTTCTTC. Translating gives CAISGAGTSGSNEQFF. The V and J genes are TRBV10-3 and TRBJ2-1, with 14 bases fitting TRBD2. The V segment lost 4 bases and the J segment 7 bases; nucleotides outside the gene matches: 6. The CDR3 totals 16 residues. Germline CDR1 and CDR2: ENHRY and SYGVKD.

With respect to this clone: Given a far larger clone just one base away, this is likely a sequencing read error. This chain uses TRBV4-3 with TRBJ2-2, with a possible D match to TRBD2 (5 bases). Per the germline V gene, CDR1 is LGHNA and CDR2 is YSLEER. The CDR3 consists of 15 residues. The CDR3 nucleotides read TGCGCCAGCAGCCACCTAATAGGAGACACCGGGGAGCTGTCTTTT. It is translated as CASSHLIGDTGELSF.